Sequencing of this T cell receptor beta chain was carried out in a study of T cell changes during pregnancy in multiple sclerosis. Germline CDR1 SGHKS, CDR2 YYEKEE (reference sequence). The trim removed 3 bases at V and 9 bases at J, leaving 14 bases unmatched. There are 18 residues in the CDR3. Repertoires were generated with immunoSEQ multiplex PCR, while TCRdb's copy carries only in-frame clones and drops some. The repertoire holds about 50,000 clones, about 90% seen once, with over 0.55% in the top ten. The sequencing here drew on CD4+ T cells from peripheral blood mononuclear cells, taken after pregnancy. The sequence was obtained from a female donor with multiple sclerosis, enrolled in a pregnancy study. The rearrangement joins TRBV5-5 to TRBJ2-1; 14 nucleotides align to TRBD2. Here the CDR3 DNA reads TGTGCCAGCAGCTCGAGGCTAGGGACTAGCGGGAGACGGGGTGAGCAGTTCTTC. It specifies CASSSRLGTSGRRGEQFF.